The 21 T cell receptor beta chains reported below all come from one sample, sequenced in a study of shared clonotypes between healthy human individuals. TCRdb's copy holds only in-frame clones and misses some; the assay was immunoSEQ multiplex PCR. The table records some 1,600,000 clones, 98% of them present only once. Material: naive CD4+ T cells sorted from blood. Subset denoted: CD45RA+ positively selected. The receptors originated from a man aged 25 to 40 in good health.

The chain has TRBV29-1 and TRBJ2-5, with D hard to call. V was trimmed by 6 bases and J by 4 bases, leaving 12 bases between them. Looked up from germline, CDR1 is SQVTM and CDR2 is ANQGSEA. The CDR3 consists of 12 residues. CDR3 in amino acids: CSVALGSETQYF. CDR3 nucleotide sequence: TGCAGCGTAGCTCTAGGGTCAGAGACCCAGTACTTC.

A remark on this clone: The sample has other DNA sequences that encode this CDR3 too. The V and J genes are TRBV5-1 and TRBJ2-3; D may be TRBD1 (5 bases). Germline CDR1 is SGHRS and CDR2 is YFSETQ. V was clipped by 0 bases and J by 0 bases, with 8 bases between them. CDR3 length: 15 residues. In DNA, the CDR3 is TGCGCCAGCAGCTTGGATTCAGGGAGCACAGATACGCAGTATTTT. As protein: CASSLDSGSTDTQYF.

V gene TRBV9 combines with J gene TRBJ1-2, with D possibly being TRBD1 (6 bases). With 3 bases removed from V and 5 bases from J, the gap between germline ends came to 11 bases. The CDR3 length is 13 residues. CDR1 is SGDLS, CDR2 YYNGEE, per germline. In nucleotides, the CDR3 is TGTGCCAGCAGCGAGGGGGGCAGGTATGGCTACACCTTC. It specifies CASSEGGRYGYTF.

With regard to this clone: Other DNA sequences in this sample translate to the same CDR3. The J gene is TRBJ2-7, the V gene TRBV5-6; D is undetermined. Germline lookup yields CDR1 SGHDT and CDR2 YYEEEE. This CDR3 has 11 residues. V was trimmed by 5 bases and J by 4 bases, leaving 7 bases between them. CDR3 in DNA: TGTGCCAGCAGTTCGACTTACGAGCAGTACTTC. This codes for CASSSTYEQYF.

The J gene is TRBJ1-5, the V gene TRBV6-1, with TRBD1 matching 11 bases. In germline, CDR1 is MNHNS, CDR2 SASEGT. The CDR3 contains 15 residues. Germline trimming cut 5 bases from V and 4 bases from J; bases unmatched to any gene: 4. Here the CDR3 reads CASSSGTGGNQPQHF. The CDR3, as DNA: TGTGCCAGCAGTTCCGGGACAGGGGGGAATCAGCCCCAGCATTTT.

This chain joins TRBV5-1 and TRBJ2-1; D is unresolved. The CDR3 totals 18 residues. The V end was cut by 2 bases, the J end by 6 bases, with 24 bases between. Germline V gene sequence: CDR1 SGHRS, CDR2 YFSETQ. The CDR3 DNA sequence: TGCGCCAGCAGCTTAAAGGGCCCCCGACAAATTTTAGGCAATGAGCAGTTCTTC. This codes for CASSLKGPRQILGNEQFF. The complete variable domain, with remaining parts taken from reference TRBV5-1 and TRBJ2-1, reads KAGVTQTPRYLIKTRGQQVTLSCSPISGHRSVSWYQQTPGQGLQFLFEYFSETQRNKGNFPGRFSGRQFSNSRSEMNVSTLELGDSALYLCASSLKGPRQILGNEQFFGPGTRLTVL.

The chain uses TRBV6-5 and TRBJ1-1; D unresolved. Trimming pared 6 bases from V and 1 base from J, leaving 9 bases between. The CDR3 loop spans 13 amino acids. Germline lookup yields CDR1 MNHEY and CDR2 SVGAGI. DNA of the CDR3: TGTGCCAGCAGCCGACTCAAGAACACTGAAGCTTTCTTT. It specifies CASSRLKNTEAFF.

This chain connects TRBV6-5 to TRBJ1-2, with TRBD1 identical over 7 bases. Germline V gene lookup returns CDR1 MNHEY and CDR2 SVGAGI. V was clipped by 6 bases and J by 1 base; unmatched bases: 8. CDR3 size: 15 residues. The CDR3 here is CASSRRGADNYGYTF. For the CDR3, the DNA is TGTGCCAGCAGCCGCAGGGGGGCCGATAACTATGGCTACACCTTC.

The V and J genes are TRBV19 and TRBJ1-4; D possibly corresponds to TRBD1 (5 bases). The length of the CDR3 is 16 residues. Germline-derived CDR1 and CDR2 are LNHDA and SQIVND (reference sequence). Trimming cost V 6 bases and J 0 bases, with 14 bases left between them. DNA for the CDR3: TGTGCCAGTAGCCTGCGGGGGACTGCAACTAATGAAAAACTGTTTTTT. It translates to CASSLRGTATNEKLFF.

About this clone: Germline is not matched at one junction end, which may reflect a read error. V gene TRBV7-7 combines with J gene TRBJ2-2, with a possible D match to TRBD1 (6 bases). This CDR3 spans 14 amino acids. Germline V CDR1 and CDR2: SSHAT, FNYEAQ (reference sequence). The CDR3 nucleotides are TGTGCTAGCAGCTTAAGGGGGTTTCCCGGGGAGCTGTTTTTT. Translation: CASSLRGFPGELFF.

The rearrangement joins TRBV18 to TRBJ1-1, with 8 bases fitting TRBD1. The CDR3 totals 18 residues. CDR1 is KGHSH and CDR2 is LQKENI in the germline V gene. Unmatched junction bases numbered 9, after V lost 0 bases and J lost 0 bases. The CDR3 coding sequence is TGTGCCAGCTCACCACCGGTCGGACAGGGCCCTATGAACACTGAAGCTTTCTTT. It encodes CASSPPVGQGPMNTEAFF. The complete variable domain, with remaining parts taken from reference TRBV18 and TRBJ1-1, reads NAGVMQNPRHLVRRRGQEARLRCSPMKGHSHVYWYRQLPEEGLKFMVYLQKENIIDESGMPKERFSAEFPKEGPSILRIQQVVRGDSAAYFCASSPPVGQGPMNTEAFFGQGTRLTVV.

This chain connects TRBV5-1 to TRBJ1-4, with D unclear. Trimming pared 4 bases from V and 8 bases from J, leaving 12 bases between. Germline assignment: CDR1 SGHRS and CDR2 YFSETQ. The CDR3 consists of 13 residues. The CDR3 reads CASSRRVEEKLFF. The CDR3 DNA reads as TGCGCCAGCAGCAGACGAGTCGAGGAAAAACTGTTTTTT. Supplemented by reference TRBV5-1 and TRBJ1-4, the full variable domain reads KAGVTQTPRYLIKTRGQQVTLSCSPISGHRSVSWYQQTPGQGLQFLFEYFSETQRNKGNFPGRFSGRQFSNSRSEMNVSTLELGDSALYLCASSRRVEEKLFFGSGTQLSVL.

The chain has TRBV5-5 and TRBJ1-1; D uncertain. Germline V gives CDR1 SGHKS, CDR2 YYEKEE (reference sequence). V lost 5 bases and J 6 bases, leaving 17 bases between the germline ends. The CDR3 consists of 14 residues. CDR3 in amino acids: CASSSSATAPEAFF. CDR3 in DNA: TGTGCCAGCAGTTCTTCCGCCACTGCGCCTGAAGCTTTCTTT.

Concerning this clone: The same CDR3 is also encoded by other DNA sequences in this sample. The rearrangement links TRBV5-1 to TRBJ1-1; the D gene is possibly TRBD1 (5 bases). The CDR3 is 14 residues long. The V gene's germline CDR1 is SGHRS and CDR2 YFSETQ. V dropped 3 bases and J dropped 2 bases, with 11 bases sitting between them. The CDR3 protein is CASSSGTANTEAFF. As DNA, the CDR3 is TGCGCCAGCAGCTCAGGGACGGCCAACACTGAAGCTTTCTTT.

The chain combines TRBV27 with TRBJ2-5; D uncertain. Germline loops: CDR1 MNHEY, CDR2 SMNVEV (reference sequence). V gave up 0 bases and J gave up 7 bases, with 12 bases separating them. The CDR3 has 14 amino acids. The CDR3 region is CASSLSVSGGTQYF. CDR3 DNA sequence: TGTGCCAGCAGTTTATCGGTCTCGGGTGGGACCCAGTACTTC.

The V gene is TRBV2, the J gene TRBJ2-7; D is perhaps TRBD1 (5 bases). V was trimmed by 7 bases and J by 13 bases, leaving 32 bases between them. This CDR3 comprises 16 residues. Germline V gene sequence: CDR1 SNHLY, CDR2 FYNNEI. DNA of the CDR3: TGTGCCAGCACTGTCGAGGAAGGGGCCCTCTCAGGTATTAAATACTTC. It is translated as CASTVEEGALSGIKYF. Full variable domain (remainder filled in from reference TRBV2 and TRBJ2-7): EPEVTQTPSHQVTQMGQEVILRCVPISNHLYFYWYRQILGQKVEFLVSFYNNEISEKSEIFDDQFSVERPDGSNFTLKIRSTKLEDSAMYFCASTVEEGALSGIKYFGPGTRLTVT.

V usage is TRBV11-2 and J usage is TRBJ2-1; no reliable D call. The CDR3 is made up of 11 amino acids. The V end lost 6 bases, the J end lost 10 bases, and 10 bases lay between the germline ends. CDR1 and CDR2 from the germline V gene are SGHAT and FQNNGV. The CDR3 reads CASSPGREQFF. Here the CDR3 DNA reads TGTGCCAGCAGTCCCGGGCGAGAGCAGTTCTTC.

The count of this clone is one. V gene TRBV9 combines with J gene TRBJ1-5; 11 bases are a match to TRBD1. The germline V gene has CDR1 SGDLS and CDR2 YYNGEE. The CDR3 contains 15 residues. V lost 2 bases and J lost 6; bases outside the gene matches: 4. CDR3 DNA: TGTGCCAGCAGCGTGGGGACAGGGGGAGGTCAGCCCCAGCATTTT. Protein product: CASSVGTGGGQPQHF.

J is TRBJ2-1 and V is TRBV4-3; D might be TRBD2 (6 bases). This CDR3 is 18 amino acids long. Germline CDR1 LGHNA, CDR2 YSLEER. The germline V and J ends were trimmed by 4 bases and 0 bases, with 19 bases remaining between them. CDR3 region: CASSPRPTSPTSYNEQFF. For the CDR3, the DNA is TGCGCCAGCAGCCCCCGACCGACTAGTCCAACCTCCTACAATGAGCAGTTCTTC.

The V and J genes are TRBV11-1 and TRBJ2-5; D possibly matches TRBD1 or TRBD2 (5 bases each). Germline CDR1 and CDR2: SGHAT and FQDESV (reference sequence). The CDR3 is 13 amino acids. The V gene lost 5 bases and the J gene lost 5 bases, with 12 bases spanning the gap. CDR3 sequence: CASSGGMRETQYF. In nucleotides, the CDR3 is TGTGCCAGCAGCGGGGGAATGCGTGAGACCCAGTACTTC.

The J gene is TRBJ2-7, the V gene TRBV5-1; 7 positions match TRBD1. The CDR3 runs 18 residues. The V gene's germline CDR1 is SGHRS and CDR2 YFSETQ. V dropped 3 bases and J dropped 2; count of bases not matched to a gene: 17. The CDR3 sequence: CASSSGQLYSNRPYEQYF. Written as DNA, the CDR3 is TGCGCCAGCAGCTCGGGACAGCTTTACTCGAATCGTCCCTACGAGCAGTACTTC.